Given below is one T cell receptor beta chain in context. It lacks a known antigen. There are no base qualities to consult, and no much larger clone falls within one base. Using the deep immunoSEQ assay, TCR CDR3 regions were amplified from genomic DNA by multiplex PCR. For each cell subset, the extracted genomic DNA was distributed evenly across all wells of several immunoSEQ 96-well plates, and each plate served as one replicate. For sorted subsets, roughly 200 ng genomic DNA, equal to 30,000 to 35,000 T cell genomes, was loaded into each replicate PCR. Purified libraries were measured with a Qubit 3.0 fluorometer, size-checked on a Bioanalyzer 2100, and measured again with the KAPA Library Quantification kit. A separate single-read 150-cycle Illumina NextSeq 550 flow cell was used to sequence each immunoSEQ 96-well plate. As for how the authors treated the data: The immunoSEQ output contained only junctional sequences without quality scores, so filtering could not match that applied to full-length reads. To assign V/J genes and CDR3, sequences were annotated against IMGT germline references using PyIR, a Python wrapper for IgBLAST v1.9. Reads were removed for weak V/J assignments (E-value above 1e-6), missing CDR3, stop codons, out-of-frame junctions, or ambiguous translated residues. V3J clonotypes were defined as sequences sharing an identical inferred V gene, J gene, and CDR3 amino acid sequence. Percentage overlap between repertoires was computed as shared unique clonotypes divided by the size of the smaller repertoire. RTK rarefaction, the Chao1 estimator, and Recon v2.1 estimates of unobserved clonotypes were used to assess repertoire richness. For all TCRbeta clonotypes obtained by the gDNA method from a few donors, generation probabilities were computed with OLGA. The clones in this table, taken by TCRdb from immuneACCESS, are in-frame only. Not every clone is retained; where verified, under half of the shortfall comes from an unresolved V gene, and the cause of the rest is unknown. V and J calls and clone size are copied from that table; D and trimming were computed from the DNA. This sample comprises around 2.5 million clones, roughly 93% of them detected only once. About 0.39% of the sample lies in the top ten.

The data belong to a study of shared clonotypes between healthy human individuals (dated by TCRdb to 2018 to 2020). The study in broad terms: The cohort included three men and a couple of women between 18 and 49 years of age. Per donor, three plates each were used for CD4 naive and CD4 memory, two for CD8 naive, and one for CD8 memory. Blood TCR repertoires of five healthy adults were deeply sequenced to estimate repertoire size and the extent of clonotype sharing between individuals. Libraries were prepared and TCR repertoires were sequenced by different laboratories using diverse techniques, in order to increase sequencing depth and limit assay-specific biases. Per donor, leukapheresis produced somewhere between about 0.9 and 9.5 billion PBMCs.

Donors were healthy HIV-negative adults with no recently reported acute infections or vaccinations. All donors were Caucasian adults living in Nashville, Tennessee, USA. CD4+ T cells were enriched by magnetic negative selection, after which naive cells were positively selected on CD45RA and the negative fraction was taken as the memory subset. Blood was collected by leukapheresis, and PBMCs were isolated by Ficoll-Histopaque density gradient centrifugation and then cryopreserved in liquid nitrogen vapor phase. Analytical flow cytometry was used to check the purity and quantity of every magnetically sorted T cell population. From each sorted fraction, genomic DNA was isolated and quantified by UV absorbance on a Nanodrop 2000c. CDR1 MGHDK and CDR2 SYGVNS were looked up in the germline V gene. Including the terminal cysteine and phenylalanine, the CDR3 comprises 15 residues. The kept DNA is CDR3 alone, 45 bases in frame from the first base. The germline V end is reduced by 1 base and the J end by 5 bases; junction bases left unmatched: 7.

What the research found in general, with its limitations: Larger estimated clonotype richness was generally found for naive subsets than for memory subsets. Compared with non-shared clonotypes, clonotypes shared by all four sorted-subset donors had higher generation probabilities. The genetic and exposure-history diversity represented was limited by the small number of donors. Rarefaction of sorted-subset datasets indicated incomplete sequencing despite the large sequencing depth. Sampling was restricted to blood, and TCR repertoires in tissues likely differ from the TCR repertoires found in blood. When a few donors were compared, the shared fraction of clonotypes was about 5% for naive CD4, roughly 3.3% for naive CD8, 2.3% for memory CD4, and 0.4% for memory CD8. Pairwise subsampling indicated that sequencing depth was expected to affect the degree of clonotype sharing among donors.

Recombination connected TRBV25-1 to TRBJ2-7; 8 central bases correspond to TRBD1. The sequence came from a man between 18 and 35 years old in good health. Some clones in this sample may be carry-over from other donors' samples. Sample: naive CD4+ T cells from PBMCs. What the cell subset or site label conveys for this sample: CD45RA+ positively selected. The DNA is as follows: TGTGCCAGCAGTGAATCCAGGACAGGGAAAGACGAGCAGTACTTC. Its protein is CASSESRTGKDEQYF.